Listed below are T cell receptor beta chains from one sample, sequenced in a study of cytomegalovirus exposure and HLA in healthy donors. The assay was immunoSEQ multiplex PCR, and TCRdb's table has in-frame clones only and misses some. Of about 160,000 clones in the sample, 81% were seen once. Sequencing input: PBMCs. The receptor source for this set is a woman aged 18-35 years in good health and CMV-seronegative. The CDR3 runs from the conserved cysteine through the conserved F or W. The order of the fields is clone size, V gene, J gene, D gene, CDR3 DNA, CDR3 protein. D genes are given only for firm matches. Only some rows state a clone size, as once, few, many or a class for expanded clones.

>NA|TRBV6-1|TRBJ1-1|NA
TGTGCCAGCAGTGAAATCGGCAGGATGAACACTGAAGCTTTCTTT
CASSEIGRMNTEAFF
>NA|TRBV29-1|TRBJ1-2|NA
TGCAGCGTCTCACGTTTCGGTGGCTACACCTTC
CSVSRFGGYTF
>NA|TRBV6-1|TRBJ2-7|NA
TGTGCCAGCAGTGTTCAGTATGAGCAGTACTTC
CASSVQYEQYF
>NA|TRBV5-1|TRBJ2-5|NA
TGCGCCAGCAGCGTAGAAGAGACCCAGTACTTC
CASSVEETQYF
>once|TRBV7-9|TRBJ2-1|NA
TGTGCCAGCAGCTTAGCGCGGGACTTGTTTAATGAGCAGTTCTTC
CASSLARDLFNEQFF
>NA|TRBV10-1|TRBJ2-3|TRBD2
TGCGCCAGCAGTGAAAGCGGGAGAGGAGATACGCAGTATTTT
CASSESGRGDTQYF
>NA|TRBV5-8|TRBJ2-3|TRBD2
TGTGCCAGCAGCCGGGGACTAGCGGCCACAGATACGCAGTATTTT
CASSRGLAATDTQYF
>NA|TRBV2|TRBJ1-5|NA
TGTGCCAGCAACGGAAACAGGGGCAATCAGCCCCAGCATTTT
CASNGNRGNQPQHF
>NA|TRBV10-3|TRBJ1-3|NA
TGTGCCATCACAGCAGGGGTCGGAAACACCATATATTTT
CAITAGVGNTIYF
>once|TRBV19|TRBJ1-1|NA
TGTGCCAGTAGATACGGGAGGGGGACCACTGAAGCTTTCTTT
CASRYGRGTTEAFF
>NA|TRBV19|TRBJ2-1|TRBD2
TGTGCCAGTGAAGGGGAGGGAGATTACAATGAGCAGTTCTTC
CASEGEGDYNEQFF
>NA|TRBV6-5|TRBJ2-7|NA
TGTGCCAGCAGTTACAACGGACAGACCAGCTCCTACGAGCAGTACTTC
CASSYNGQTSSYEQYF
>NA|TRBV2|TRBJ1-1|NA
TGTGCCAGCGTACGGGAGAACACTGAAGCTTTCTTT
CASVRENTEAFF
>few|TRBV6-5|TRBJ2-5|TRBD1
TGTGCCAGCAGCCGGGACAGGGAAGAAGAGACCCAGTACTTC
CASSRDREEETQYF
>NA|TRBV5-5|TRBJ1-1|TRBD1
TGTGCCAGCAGCTTCGGGACAGATAGAACTGAAGCTTTCTTT
CASSFGTDRTEAFF